These 25 T cell receptor beta chains were sequenced from one sample in a study of blood T cell repertoires in COVID-19. Measured with immunoSEQ multiplex PCR; TCRdb has only the in-frame clones, and not every one. The data show around 380,000 clones, about 80% seen once. Sequencing used peripheral blood. The source of these receptors is a human donor with acute or convalescent COVID-19. The donor label of this sample is uncertain.

CDR3: CASSTPRSGGATDTQYF. Written as DNA, the CDR3 is TGTGCCAGTAGTACACCCCGAAGCGGGGGGGCGACAGATACGCAGTATTTT. V gene TRBV19 combines with J gene TRBJ2-3, with TRBD2 matching 10 bases. Germline CDR1 LNHDA, CDR2 SQIVND (reference sequence). V was pared by 4 bases and J by 3 bases, with 10 bases of the junction left unmatched. This CDR3 is 17 amino acids long.

The chain joins TRBV4-1 to TRBJ2-6; 11 bases fit TRBD1. Germline V lookup: CDR1 MGHRA, CDR2 YSYEKL. The CDR3 totals 21 residues. V shed 0 bases and J 2 bases; nucleotides not matched to a gene: 12. In DNA, the CDR3 is TGCGCCAGCAGCCAAGACCGCACCGGGACAGGGGGGGAAACTGGGGCCAACGTCCTGACTTTC. Translated, it gives CASSQDRTGTGGETGANVLTF.

The chain couples TRBV25-1 to TRBJ2-2, with 10 bases identical to TRBD1. Trimming took 7 bases from V and 7 from J; bases not matched to a gene: 6. This CDR3 spans 14 amino acids. Per germline, CDR1 MGHDK and CDR2 SYGVNS. CDR3 residues: CASKDRGQGGELFF. The CDR3 region has the DNA TGTGCCAGCAAAGACAGGGGGCAGGGCGGGGAGCTGTTTTTT.

This clone has a handful of counts. The chain combines TRBV19 with TRBJ1-1; D remains unclear. The CDR3 has 14 residues. CDR1 is LNHDA and CDR2 is SQIVND in the germline V gene (reference sequence). V gave up 5 bases and J gave up 4 bases, with 14 bases separating them. In nucleotides, the CDR3 is TGTGCCAGTAGTGAATTCCCGGGGTTCACTGAAGCTTTCTTT. Amino acids: CASSEFPGFTEAFF.

The chain couples TRBV7-2 to TRBJ2-2; 10 positions agree with TRBD1. This CDR3 spans 15 amino acids. CDR1 and CDR2 from the germline V gene are SGHTA and FQGNSA. Losses at the gene ends were 5 bases for V and 5 bases for J; bases not matched to a gene: 5. The CDR3 protein is CASSRGQGKTGELFF. CDR3 nucleotide sequence: TGTGCCAGCAGCCGGGGACAGGGGAAAACCGGGGAGCTGTTTTTT.

This chain connects TRBV11-2 to TRBJ2-3; the match to TRBD2 covers 11 bases. CDR1 and CDR2 from the germline V gene are SGHAT and FQNNGV. Trimming at V came to 3 bases and at J to 0 bases, leaving 11 bases not matched to a gene. This CDR3 spans 19 amino acids. The CDR3 DNA reads TGTGCCAGCAGCTTGACCCTAGCGGGGGGCCACCCTAGCACAGATACGCAGTATTTT. Amino acids: CASSLTLAGGHPSTDTQYF.

The CDR3 nucleotides are TGTGCCAGCAGCCAAGCGCAGGGAACCTATGGCTACACCTTC. As protein: CASSQAQGTYGYTF. The chain combines TRBV4-2 with TRBJ1-2; possibly TRBD1 for D (5 bases). V was cut by 1 base and J by 4 bases, with 10 bases left in between. The CDR3 runs to 14 residues. Germline CDR1 LGHNA, CDR2 YNFKEQ.

This clone was counted only a few times. This rearrangement joins TRBV7-9 to TRBJ1-2; 7 bases match TRBD1. CDR3 length: 16 amino acids. The germline V gene has CDR1 SEHNR and CDR2 FQNEAQ (reference sequence). V gave up 5 bases and J gave up 6 bases; unmatched junction bases: 15. CDR3 sequence: CASSPLDRRGLDGYTF. The CDR3 DNA is TGTGCCAGCAGCCCCCTGGACAGGCGAGGGCTCGATGGCTACACCTTC.

The chain uses TRBV6-5 and TRBJ1-2, with TRBD1 matching over 8 bases. Per the germline V gene, CDR1 is MNHEY and CDR2 is SVGAGI. The length of the CDR3 is 14 residues. Germline trimming cut 6 bases from V and 7 bases from J; bases unmatched to any gene: 10. The DNA for the CDR3 is TGTGCCAGCAGCTGGGGACAGGAAAGTTTTGGCTACACCTTC. Translating it yields CASSWGQESFGYTF.

This clone was counted a few times. This rearrangement joins TRBV28 to TRBJ2-7; 7 bases are a match to TRBD1. Trimming at V came to 7 bases and at J to 3 bases, leaving 0 bases not matched to a gene. This CDR3 comprises 11 residues. Germline V gives CDR1 MDHEN, CDR2 SYDVKM. CDR3 amino acids: CASNRGYEQYF. The CDR3 bases are TGTGCCAGCAACAGGGGCTACGAGCAGTACTTC.

This chain joins TRBV6-5 and TRBJ1-1; D gene unclear. The CDR3 extends over 15 amino acids. Germline V gene data show CDR1 as MNHEY and CDR2 as SVGAGI. The V gene lost 7 bases and the J gene lost 2 bases, with 17 bases spanning the gap. In nucleotides, the CDR3 is TGTGCCAGCACCCGAGTGCGGCAGACTAACACTGAAGCTTTCTTT. Its translation: CASTRVRQTNTEAFF.

This chain uses TRBV5-1 with TRBJ2-7; 7 bases are shared with TRBD2. The V gene end was trimmed by 7 bases and the J gene end by 4 bases; junction bases not matched to a gene: 14. The CDR3 has 15 residues. The germline V gene has CDR1 SGHRS and CDR2 YFSETQ. The CDR3 loop reads CASGALGGNGYEQYF. CDR3 in DNA: TGCGCCAGCGGCGCCTTGGGGGGGAATGGGTACGAGCAGTACTTC.

The chain recombines TRBV6-5 with TRBJ1-2; 7 bases line up with TRBD1. Unmatched junction bases numbered 7, after V lost 6 bases and J lost 0 bases. Germline V gives CDR1 MNHEY, CDR2 SVGAGI. CDR3 length: 15 residues. The CDR3 nucleotides read TGTGCCAGCAGCAGACAGGGCCAAGCTAACTATGGCTACACCTTC. Translating it yields CASSRQGQANYGYTF.

The chain links TRBV12-3 or TRBV12-4 to TRBJ2-2; D is undetermined. This CDR3 spans 13 amino acids. V shed 4 bases and J shed 3 bases, with 6 bases lying between them. The DNA for the CDR3 is TGTGCCAGCAGTTCAGGTTACACCGGGGAGCTGTTTTTT. This codes for CASSSGYTGELFF.

This rearrangement joins TRBV7-9 to TRBJ2-7; 10 bases are shared with TRBD2. Germline CDR1 reads SEHNR; CDR2 reads FQNEAQ (reference sequence). This CDR3 is built from 15 residues. V lost 5 bases, J lost 2 bases, and 6 bases stayed unmatched. The CDR3 is CASSKRTSGTYEQYF. CDR3 coding DNA: TGTGCCAGCAGCAAACGGACTAGCGGAACCTACGAGCAGTACTTC. Full variable domain (missing parts from reference TRBV7-9 and TRBJ2-7): DTGVSQNPRHKITKRGQNVTFRCDPISEHNRLYWYRQTLGQGPEFLTYFQNEAQLEKSRLLSDRFSAERPKGSFSTLEIQRTEQGDSAMYLCASSKRTSGTYEQYFGPGTRLTVT.

The rearrangement links TRBV30 to TRBJ1-6; D is uncertain. This CDR3 comprises 12 residues. Germline assignment: CDR1 GTSNPN and CDR2 SVGIG (reference sequence). Trimming took off 3 bases at V and 7 bases at J, with 7 bases between the two ends. In DNA, the CDR3 is TGTGCCTGGAGCGACGGGAATTCACCCCTCCACTTT. As protein: CAWSDGNSPLHF.

The chain combines TRBV28 with TRBJ2-7; 8 positions match TRBD2. The length of the CDR3 is 13 residues. The V gene's germline CDR1 is MDHEN and CDR2 SYDVKM. The V and J ends lost 5 bases and 3 bases, in that order; junction bases with no gene match: 3. The CDR3 sequence is CASSQGTSYEQYF. In DNA, the CDR3 is TGTGCCAGCAGTCAAGGGACTAGCTACGAGCAGTACTTC.

The DNA of the CDR3 is TGTGCCAGCAGCTTGTCAGCTAACTATGGCTACACCTTC. Protein: CASSLSANYGYTF. The chain combines TRBV5-5 with TRBJ1-2, with no clear D. CDR1 and CDR2 (germline): SGHKS, YYEKEE (reference sequence). This CDR3 is built from 13 residues. Deletions cut 1 base from V and 0 bases from J, with 4 bases between.

As regards this clone: This clone may be a read error of a much larger clone one base away. The same CDR3 arises from other DNA sequences in this sample as well. The chain recombines TRBV4-2 with TRBJ2-7; 12 positions agree with TRBD2. This CDR3 spans 18 amino acids. Germline assignment: CDR1 LGHNA and CDR2 YNFKEQ. CDR3 in amino acids: CASSQLGMTSGGSYEQYF. CDR3 DNA sequence: TGTGCCAGCAGCCAACTGGGAATGACTAGCGGGGGCTCCTACGAGCAGTATTTC.

The V gene is TRBV28, the J gene TRBJ1-5; D perhaps matches TRBD1 (5 bases). The CDR3 is made up of 19 amino acids. Germline lookup yields CDR1 MDHEN and CDR2 SYDVKM. Trimming stripped 3 bases from V and 1 base from J, with 22 bases between. This CDR3 is CASSFSFARQGISNQPQHF. Written as DNA, the CDR3 is TGTGCCAGCAGTTTTAGTTTCGCACGGCAGGGCATAAGCAATCAGCCCCAGCATTTT. The full variable domain, rest sourced from reference TRBV28 and TRBJ1-5, is DVKVTQSSRYLVKRTGEKVFLECVQDMDHENMFWYRQDPGLGLRLIYFSYDVKMKEKGDIPEGYSVSREKKERFSLILESASTNQTSMYLCASSFSFARQGISNQPQHFGDGTRLSIL.

J is TRBJ2-5 and V is TRBV10-3, with 11 bases lining up with TRBD1. The germline gives CDR1 ENHRY, CDR2 SYGVKD. The CDR3 is 14 amino acids. The V and J ends lost 5 bases and 3 bases, in that order; junction bases with no gene match: 2. The CDR3 sequence is CAISPGQGEETQYF. In DNA form, the CDR3 reads TGTGCCATCAGTCCGGGACAGGGGGAAGAGACCCAGTACTTC.

This rearrangement joins TRBV7-2 to TRBJ2-3, with TRBD2 matching over 9 bases. V lost 5 bases to trimming and J lost 2 bases; unmatched junction nucleotides: 14. The germline V gene has CDR1 SGHTA and CDR2 FQGNSA. The CDR3 contains 18 residues. As DNA, the CDR3 is TGTGCCAGCAGCCCGGGGGTGGAACTAGCGGGCAACACAGATACGCAGTATTTT. Encoded protein: CASSPGVELAGNTDTQYF. Drawing the rest from reference TRBV7-2 and TRBJ2-3, the complete variable domain is GAGVSQSPSNKVTEKGKDVELRCDPISGHTALYWYRQSLGQGLEFLIYFQGNSAPDKSGLPSDRFSAERTGGSVSTLTIQRTQQEDSAVYLCASSPGVELAGNTDTQYFGPGTRLTVL.

The CDR3 nucleotides are TGCAGCGCGGTAGGGGCTTTGTCTAACTATGGCTACACCTTC. Translating gives CSAVGALSNYGYTF. The V gene is TRBV29-1, the J gene TRBJ1-2; tentative D call: TRBD1 (5 bases). Germline V CDR1 and CDR2: SQVTM, ANQGSEA. The CDR3 is 14 residues long. V was pared by 7 bases and J by 0 bases, with 15 bases between. Full variable domain (outside the CDR3, taken from reference TRBV29-1 and TRBJ1-2): SAVISQKPSRDICQRGTSLTIQCQVDSQVTMMFWYRQQPGQSLTLIATANQGSEATYESGFVIDKFPISRPNLTFSTLTVSNMSPEDSSIYLCSAVGALSNYGYTFGSGTRLTVV.

The V and J genes are TRBV11-1 and TRBJ1-2; 9 bases line up with TRBD1. V was clipped by 3 bases and J by 8 bases; unmatched bases: 7. The CDR3 extends over 14 amino acids. The V gene's germline CDR1 is SGHAT and CDR2 FQDESV (reference sequence). The CDR3 here is CASSLGQGAGGYTF. In nucleotides, the CDR3 is TGTGCCAGCAGCTTGGGACAGGGCGCCGGCGGCTACACCTTC.

The chain couples TRBV28 to TRBJ2-7; D might be TRBD2 (5 bases). The germline V gene has CDR1 MDHEN and CDR2 SYDVKM. Trimming stripped 3 bases from V and 2 bases from J, with 14 bases between. This CDR3 has 15 residues. The CDR3 region has the DNA TGTGCCAGCAGTTTTTATAGCGTGAGACCCTACGAGCAGTACTTC. Translation gives CASSFYSVRPYEQYF.